These T cell receptor beta chains were read from a single sample in a study of blood T cell repertoires in COVID-19. Sequencing was performed with immunoSEQ multiplex PCR; in TCRdb, only in-frame clones are kept and a portion is missing. Here the sample spans around 360,000 clones, approximately 89% being singletons. The sample consisted of PBMCs or T cells enriched from blood (not recorded which). Source of these receptors: a man aged 40-50 years in a cohort exposed to, infected with or recovered from COVID-19 (not recorded which). Each CDR3 is given without its conserved first and last residue.

>TRBV27
ASSFRDRSGYT
>TRBV18
ASSPLGGETNTEAF
>TRBV15
ATSSTMKLSSYNEQF
>TRBV19
ASSRQGLGSYNEQF
>TRBV28
ASSSGQGSTDTQY
>TRBV4-1
ASSQGAYGYT
>TRBV5-6
ASSWRQGTNLFYGYT
>TRBV5-6
ASSPTGSYEQY
>TRBV19
ASSKTRYEQY
>TRBV2
ASSEDSGTQY
>TRBV4-1
ASSQGYGYTGPSF
>TRBV7-6
ASSRGRIASEQY
>TRBV4-2
ASSQTKTGGQPQH
>TRBV27
ASSFDRGGTEAF
>TRBV6-5
ATGQGLLGTGELF
>TRBV29-1
SVGLPTGNYGYT
>TRBV27
ASARTSGRPNYNEQF
>TRBV19
ASRDTGSYEQY
>TRBV5-1
ASSLWSGYQPQH
>TRBV2
ASSEDRGLNQPQH
>TRBV28
AGSTSGSTGELF
>TRBV6-5
ASSSRGGLRQPQH
>TRBV7-2
ASSSSGKDNEQF
>TRBV7-2
ASSPLTRLGYEQY
>TRBV6-5
ASGDLTYEQF
>TRBV14
ASSPGLQETQY
>TRBV25-1
ASSESTGGNYGYT
>TRBV5-4
ASSLAGAGGDNEQF
>TRBV29-1
SVEERGVYEQY
>TRBV15
ATSRQGTIQETQY
>TRBV11-3
ASSSRTSGENEQF
>TRBV19
ASSIDSSGPYNEQF
>TRBV27
ASSLTLTNGYSTDTQY
>TRBV27
ASGLGPMGQSYGYT
>TRBV5-6
ASSHSSYEQY
>TRBV7-2
ASSLNPAGAGETQY
>TRBV5-1
ASSLEGRGNSGNTIY
>TRBV4-2
ASSQEPRASGRAGGDTQY
>TRBV28
ASSFLSVPTYEQY
>TRBV9
ASSPGESSYNEQF
>TRBV5-1
ASRKAGGTYNEQF
>TRBV5-5
ASRPSGSSYEQY
>TRBV5-1
ASSLGTLAGEVLEQY
>TRBV27
ASKTGGPFYEQY
>TRBV5-1
ASSSGQGAYEQY
>TRBV18
ASSPPATVFSAF
>TRBV9
ASSGGQGYSGNTIY
>TRBV7-2
ASSLAHRVETQY
>TRBV7-3
ASSSMGLAGAAGELF